One sample yielded the 31 T cell receptor beta chains listed below, sequenced in a study of T cell changes during pregnancy in multiple sclerosis. The table came from immunoSEQ multiplex PCR; TCRdb's copy has only in-frame clones and leaves some out. The sample lists 20,000 to 25,000 clones; roughly 84% were seen once. The specimen was CD8+ T cells from peripheral blood mononuclear cells, collected after pregnancy. The receptors were gathered from a female donor with multiple sclerosis, enrolled in a pregnancy study.

The chain joins TRBV29-1 to TRBJ2-1; 11 nucleotides match TRBD2. The length of the CDR3 is 14 residues. The J segment lost 4 bases and the V segment lost 7 bases, leaving 6 bases of the junction unmatched. Germline CDR1 is SQVTM and CDR2 is ANQGSEA. The CDR3 loop is CSGTGTSGYNEQFF. In nucleotides, the CDR3 is TGCAGCGGCACCGGGACTAGCGGTTACAATGAGCAGTTCTTC.

The chain has TRBV5-1 and TRBJ2-1, with TRBD2 matching 9 bases. Germline CDR1 reads SGHRS; CDR2 reads YFSETQ. CDR3 length: 15 amino acids. J was trimmed by 5 bases and V by 3 bases; bases with no gene match: 6. The CDR3 spells CASSSSSGRNNEQFF. Written as DNA, the CDR3 is TGCGCCAGCAGCTCGAGTAGCGGGAGAAACAATGAGCAGTTCTTC.

V usage is TRBV27 and J usage is TRBJ2-1; 8 positions match TRBD1. The CDR3 totals 14 residues. In germline, CDR1 is MNHEY, CDR2 SMNVEV (reference sequence). Trimming at V came to 2 bases and at J to 6 bases, leaving 3 bases not matched to a gene. The CDR3 region has the DNA TGTGCCAGCAGTTTACAGGGGGCTTTCAATGAGCAGTTCTTC. The encoded protein is CASSLQGAFNEQFF.

The chain carries TRBV6-6 and TRBJ2-7; D perhaps matches TRBD1 (5 bases). This CDR3 has 13 residues. Trimming took off 0 bases at V and 2 bases at J, with 5 bases between the two ends. The germline gives CDR1 MNHNY, CDR2 SVGAGI (reference sequence). CDR3 sequence reads: CASSYSTAYEQYF. The DNA for the CDR3 is TGTGCCAGCAGTTACTCGACAGCCTACGAGCAGTACTTC.

The chain carries TRBV19 and TRBJ2-1; D may be TRBD1 (6 bases). The V and J ends lost 2 bases and 0 bases respectively, with 8 bases between them. The germline gives CDR1 LNHDA, CDR2 SQIVND (reference sequence). This CDR3 is 15 amino acids long. CDR3 DNA sequence: TGTGCCAGTAGTATAACAGGGAGCTCCTACAATGAGCAGTTCTTC. Amino acid sequence: CASSITGSSYNEQFF.

The chain has TRBV6-5 and TRBJ2-1; 9 bases map to TRBD1. Trimming took 6 bases from V and 8 from J; bases not matched to a gene: 8. This CDR3 comprises 14 residues. The germline gives CDR1 MNHEY, CDR2 SVGAGI. CDR3 loop: CASSAGTGWYEQFF. CDR3 bases: TGTGCCAGCAGCGCCGGGACAGGGTGGTATGAGCAGTTCTTC.

The rearrangement links TRBV5-1 to TRBJ1-2, with D unclear. Germline V gene data show CDR1 as SGHRS and CDR2 as YFSETQ. The ends were cut back, 4 bases at V and 0 bases at J, with 22 bases in the middle. The CDR3 loop spans 18 amino acids. CDR3 nucleotide sequence: TGCGCCAGCAGCGGTTTCACTTATCCGGGATTTGCTAACTATGGCTACACCTTC. This codes for CASSGFTYPGFANYGYTF.

This chain joins TRBV5-1 and TRBJ1-2; 7 nucleotides line up with TRBD1. Per the germline V gene, CDR1 is SGHRS and CDR2 is YFSETQ. J was trimmed by 4 bases and V by 1 base; bases with no gene match: 16. This CDR3 is 18 amino acids long. CDR3 DNA: TGCGCCAGCAGCTTGTGGGGGACGGGACAGACCTCCCCCTATGGCTACACCTTC. Amino acid sequence: CASSLWGTGQTSPYGYTF.

The chain uses TRBV27 and TRBJ2-7; TRBD2 matches 7 bases. CDR3 length equals 11 residues. Germline CDR1 reads MNHEY; CDR2 reads SMNVEV (reference sequence). Unmatched junction bases numbered 5, after V lost 10 bases and J lost 5 bases. The CDR3 loop is CATTGGNEQYF. Here the CDR3 DNA reads TGTGCCACCACGGGGGGAAACGAGCAGTACTTC.

The rearrangement joins TRBV30 to TRBJ2-5; TRBD2 matches 11 bases. Germline V CDR1 and CDR2: GTSNPN, SVGIG (reference sequence). This CDR3 has 17 amino acids. V lost 6 bases to trimming and J lost 2 bases; unmatched junction nucleotides: 14. This CDR3 is CACPRNRGTSGQETQYF. The CDR3 coding sequence is TGTGCCTGCCCCCGAAACCGCGGGACTAGCGGACAAGAGACCCAGTACTTC.

V is TRBV14 and J is TRBJ2-7, with D perhaps matching TRBD1 (6 bases). V lost 0 bases and J lost 3, with 15 bases in between. CDR1 and CDR2 from the germline V gene are SGHDN and FVKESK. The CDR3 sequence is 16 residues long. The CDR3 here is CASSQDHRVEVYEQYF. CDR3 coding DNA: TGTGCCAGCAGCCAAGATCACAGGGTCGAGGTCTACGAGCAGTACTTC. Full variable domain (rest looked up from reference TRBV14 and TRBJ2-7): EAGVTQFPSHSVIEKGQTVTLRCDPISGHDNLYWYRRVMGKEIKFLLHFVKESKQDESGMPNNRFLAERTGGTYSTLKVQPAELEDSGVYFCASSQDHRVEVYEQYFGPGTRLTVT.

This clone was seen only a few times. The chain recombines TRBV6-5 with TRBJ2-2; tentatively, D is TRBD1 (6 bases). This CDR3 region has 15 residues. Germline CDR1 is MNHEY and CDR2 is SVGAGI. Trimming removed 6 bases at V and 7 bases at J, with 18 bases between. The CDR3 bases are TGTGCCAGCAGGCCCGGACAGATCGATGACGGGGAGCTGTTTTTT. The encoded protein is CASRPGQIDDGELFF.

This chain uses TRBV28 with TRBJ2-7; TRBD2 is a possible D gene (6 bases). This CDR3 is 18 amino acids long. Germline values: CDR1 MDHEN, CDR2 SYDVKM. The V end was cut by 3 bases, the J end by 2 bases, with 23 bases between. This chain's CDR3 is CASSFLYLLGLPPYEQYF. The DNA for the CDR3 is TGTGCCAGCAGTTTTCTCTACCTTTTGGGACTCCCGCCCTACGAGCAGTACTTC.

The V call is TRBV28, the J call TRBJ1-2; 8 nucleotides match TRBD1. Losses at the gene ends were 2 bases for V and 4 bases for J; bases not matched to a gene: 6. Germline-derived CDR1 and CDR2 are MDHEN and SYDVKM. The CDR3 covers 15 residues. CDR3 region: CASSLRGQGPYGYTF. Written as DNA, the CDR3 is TGTGCCAGCAGTTTACGAGGACAGGGTCCCTATGGCTACACCTTC.

CDR3 sequence reads: CASSLVDPTDTQYF. CDR3 in DNA: TGCGCCAGCAGCTTGGTAGATCCTACAGATACGCAGTATTTT. This chain links TRBV5-1 with TRBJ2-3; D remains unclear. Germline CDR1 reads SGHRS; CDR2 reads YFSETQ. The CDR3 runs to 14 residues. The V end lost 0 bases, the J end lost 3 bases, and 8 bases lay between the germline ends.

The rearrangement uses TRBV7-6 and TRBJ2-7, with 10 bases identical to TRBD2. V was pared by 5 bases and J by 6 bases, with 13 bases of the junction left unmatched. There are 16 residues in the CDR3. CDR1 and CDR2 (germline): SGHVS, FNYEAQ. The CDR3 loop is CASSRFTSGKGSEQYF. CDR3 sequence (DNA): TGTGCCAGCAGCCGCTTCACTAGCGGGAAGGGGAGCGAGCAGTACTTC.

This clone occurred once. The chain couples TRBV28 to TRBJ2-7; the match to TRBD2 covers 8 bases. CDR1 is MDHEN and CDR2 is SYDVKM in the germline V gene. The CDR3 is 15 amino acids. V gave up 2 bases and J gave up 3 bases; unmatched junction bases: 6. CDR3 DNA sequence: TGTGCCAGCAGTTTAGTCCGGGAGGGCCTCTACGAGCAGTACTTC. This gives the protein CASSLVREGLYEQYF.

The DNA for the CDR3 is TGCGCCAGCAGCCAAGATTCGGGAAAGGGTGGCACTGAAGCTTTCTTT. Amino acids: CASSQDSGKGGTEAFF. This rearrangement joins TRBV4-1 to TRBJ1-1; D unclear. Germline lookup yields CDR1 MGHRA and CDR2 YSYEKL. The germline V and J ends were trimmed by 0 bases and 4 bases, with 15 bases remaining between them. The length of the CDR3 is 16 residues.

The genes are TRBV9 and TRBJ2-1; 10 positions agree with TRBD1. This CDR3 region has 15 residues. Germline CDR1 and CDR2: SGDLS and YYNGEE. V was pared by 0 bases and J by 7 bases, with 4 bases of the junction left unmatched. CDR3 loop: CASSVGDRGTNEQFF. The CDR3 DNA is TGTGCCAGCAGCGTAGGGGACAGGGGCACAAATGAGCAGTTCTTC.

V usage is TRBV29-1 and J usage is TRBJ2-7, with D tentatively TRBD1 (6 bases). The CDR3 has 13 amino acids. The germline CDR1 and CDR2 sequences are SQVTM and ANQGSEA. Trimming stripped 1 base from V and 4 bases from J, with 11 bases between. The CDR3 reads CSVEVRDKYEQYF. The DNA of the CDR3 is TGCAGCGTTGAAGTTCGGGACAAGTACGAGCAGTACTTC.

The chain combines TRBV30 with TRBJ1-2, with 8 bases aligning to TRBD1. The CDR3 runs 14 residues. J was trimmed by 3 bases and V by 2 bases; bases with no gene match: 5. Per the germline V gene, CDR1 is GTSNPN and CDR2 is SVGIG (reference sequence). Written as DNA, the CDR3 is TGTGCCTGGAGTTGGGCAGGGGGCGACTATGGCTACACCTTC. Protein product: CAWSWAGGDYGYTF.

The rearrangement joins TRBV19 to TRBJ1-4; 9 bases fit TRBD1. J was trimmed by 5 bases and V by 5 bases; bases with no gene match: 3. The CDR3 covers 14 residues. Germline loops: CDR1 LNHDA, CDR2 SQIVND (reference sequence). The DNA of the CDR3 is TGTGCCAGTAGTCCAGGGACAGGGAATGAAAAACTGTTTTTT. The encoded protein is CASSPGTGNEKLFF.

The DNA for the CDR3 is TGTGCCAGCAGCTTCCGGGACAGATTTACCGGGGAGCTGTTTTTT. Encoded protein: CASSFRDRFTGELFF. The V gene is TRBV11-2, the J gene TRBJ2-2; 7 bases agree with TRBD1. The length of the CDR3 is 15 residues. Germline CDR1 is SGHAT and CDR2 is FQNNGV. With V trimmed by 3 bases and J by 5 bases, 6 bases remained unmatched.

The gene calls are TRBV7-2 and TRBJ2-3; D unresolved. The germline gives CDR1 SGHTA, CDR2 FQGNSA. This CDR3 is built from 16 residues. Deletions cut 5 bases from V and 3 bases from J, with 18 bases between. CDR3 sequence: CASSLSGESETDTQYF. As DNA, the CDR3 is TGTGCCAGCAGCCTCTCTGGAGAAAGCGAGACAGATACGCAGTATTTT.

The chain combines TRBV28 with TRBJ2-1, with unresolved D. This CDR3 contains 18 residues. Germline V gives CDR1 MDHEN, CDR2 SYDVKM. V was pared by 4 bases and J by 1 base, with 20 bases between. The CDR3 nucleotides are TGTGCCAGCAGTTCCCCAGTTGCGCCCACTACTTCCTACAATGAGCAGTTCTTC. The encoded protein is CASSSPVAPTTSYNEQFF.

This clone turned up a few times. The rearrangement uses TRBV7-9 and TRBJ1-5; TRBD1 is a possible D gene (5 bases). Germline-derived CDR1 and CDR2 are SEHNR and FQNEAQ (reference sequence). The CDR3 contains 14 residues. The V end was cut by 1 base, the J end by 6 bases, with 10 bases between. The CDR3 region is CASSLDQGTQPQHF. CDR3 nucleotide sequence: TGTGCCAGCAGCTTAGACCAGGGCACTCAGCCCCAGCATTTT.

The chain combines TRBV10-2 with TRBJ2-7; unclear D gene. The CDR3 is 13 amino acids. Germline V gene sequence: CDR1 WSHSY, CDR2 SAAADI. Trimming stripped 3 bases from V and 4 bases from J, with 10 bases between. CDR3 in amino acids: CASSDNFPYEQYF. In nucleotides, the CDR3 is TGCGCCAGCAGTGATAATTTCCCTTACGAGCAGTACTTC.

V and J are TRBV6-1 and TRBJ2-1; maybe TRBD1 (6 bases). V dropped 1 base and J dropped 4 bases, with 8 bases sitting between them. CDR1 and CDR2 (germline): MNHNS, SASEGT. The CDR3 extends over 14 amino acids. The CDR3 spells CASSEGGPYNEQFF. The CDR3 DNA follows: TGTGCCAGCAGTGAAGGGGGGCCTTACAATGAGCAGTTCTTC.

This clone counts as large. This chain links TRBV5-1 with TRBJ2-7; 7 bases align to TRBD2. Germline V gene data show CDR1 as SGHRS and CDR2 as YFSETQ. The V segment lost 1 base and the J segment 5 bases; nucleotides outside the gene matches: 9. The CDR3 has 15 amino acids. The CDR3 coding sequence is TGCGCCAGCAGCTTGTATGGGAGGGCCCAGGACGAGCAGTACTTC. Translating gives CASSLYGRAQDEQYF.

The chain is built from TRBV7-6 and TRBJ2-5, with D possibly being TRBD2 (6 bases). The germline V gene has CDR1 SGHVS and CDR2 FNYEAQ. V was pared by 6 bases and J by 4 bases, with 12 bases between. This CDR3 is built from 13 residues. CDR3 sequence reads: CASRTGLSETQYF. In DNA form, the CDR3 reads TGTGCCAGCAGGACGGGACTTTCAGAGACCCAGTACTTC.

The sample holds one count of this clone. V and J are TRBV4-2 and TRBJ2-2, with TRBD1 matching over 8 bases. This CDR3 is 16 amino acids long. J gave up 4 bases and V 4 bases, and 8 bases lay outside the gene matches. Germline CDR1 LGHNA, CDR2 YNFKEQ. The CDR3 DNA reads as TGTGCCAGCAGCCCCCCAGGGGGCACGGGCACCGGGGAGCTGTTTTTT. It encodes CASSPPGGTGTGELFF.